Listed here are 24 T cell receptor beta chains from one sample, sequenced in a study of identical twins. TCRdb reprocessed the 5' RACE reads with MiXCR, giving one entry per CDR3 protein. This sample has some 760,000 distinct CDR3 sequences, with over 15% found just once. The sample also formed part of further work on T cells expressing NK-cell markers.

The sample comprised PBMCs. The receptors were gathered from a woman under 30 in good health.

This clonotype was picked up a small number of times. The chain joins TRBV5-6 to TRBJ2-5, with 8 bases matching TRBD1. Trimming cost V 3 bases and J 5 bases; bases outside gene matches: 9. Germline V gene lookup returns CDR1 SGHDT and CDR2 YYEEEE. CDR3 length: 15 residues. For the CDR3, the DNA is TGTGCCAGCAGCTCCCTGACAGGGGTGGTGGAGACCCAGTACTTC. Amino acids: CASSSLTGVVETQYF.

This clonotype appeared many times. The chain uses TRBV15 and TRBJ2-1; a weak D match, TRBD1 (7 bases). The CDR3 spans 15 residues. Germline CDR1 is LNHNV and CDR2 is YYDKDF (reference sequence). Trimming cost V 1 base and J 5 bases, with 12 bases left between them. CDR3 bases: TGTGCCACCAGCAGAGGGAGGGGGCATAACAATGAGCAGTTCTTC. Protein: CATSRGRGHNNEQFF.

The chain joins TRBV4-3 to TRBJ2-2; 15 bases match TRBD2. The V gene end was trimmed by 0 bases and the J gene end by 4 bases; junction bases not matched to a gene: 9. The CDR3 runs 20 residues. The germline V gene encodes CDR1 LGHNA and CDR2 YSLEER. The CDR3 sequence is CASSQDPSGLAGGPTGELFF. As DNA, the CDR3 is TGCGCCAGCAGCCAAGACCCCTCCGGACTAGCGGGAGGGCCCACCGGGGAGCTGTTTTTT.

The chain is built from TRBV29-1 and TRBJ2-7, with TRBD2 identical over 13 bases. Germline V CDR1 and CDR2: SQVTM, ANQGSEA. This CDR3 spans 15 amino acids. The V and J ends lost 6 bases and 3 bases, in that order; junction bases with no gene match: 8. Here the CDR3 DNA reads TGCAGCGTAGGTAGGGGACTAGCGGGACTCTACGAGCAGTACTTC. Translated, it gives CSVGRGLAGLYEQYF.

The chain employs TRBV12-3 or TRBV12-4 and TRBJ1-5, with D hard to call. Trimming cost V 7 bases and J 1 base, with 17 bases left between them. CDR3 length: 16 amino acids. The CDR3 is CASTKVGFGSNQPQHF. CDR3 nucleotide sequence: TGTGCCAGCACCAAGGTGGGGTTCGGGAGCAATCAGCCCCAGCATTTT.

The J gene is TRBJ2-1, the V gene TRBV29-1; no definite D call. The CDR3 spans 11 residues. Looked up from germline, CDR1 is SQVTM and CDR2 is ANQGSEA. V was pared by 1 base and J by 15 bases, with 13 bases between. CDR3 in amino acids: CSVEVGLKPFF. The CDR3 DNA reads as TGCAGCGTTGAAGTTGGCCTAAAACCGTTCTTC.

The CDR3 DNA is TGCGCCAGCAGCCATGGACCGGGACTAGCGGACACCGGGGAGCTGTTTTTT. As protein: CASSHGPGLADTGELFF. The chain employs TRBV5-1 and TRBJ2-2, with TRBD2 identical over 11 bases. In germline, CDR1 is SGHRS, CDR2 YFSETQ. The trim removed 4 bases at V and 3 bases at J, leaving 8 bases unmatched. The CDR3 totals 17 residues. The whole variable domain, remainder taken from reference TRBV5-1 and TRBJ2-2, is KAGVTQTPRYLIKTRGQQVTLSCSPISGHRSVSWYQQTPGQGLQFLFEYFSETQRNKGNFPGRFSGRQFSNSRSEMNVSTLELGDSALYLCASSHGPGLADTGELFFGEGSRLTVL.

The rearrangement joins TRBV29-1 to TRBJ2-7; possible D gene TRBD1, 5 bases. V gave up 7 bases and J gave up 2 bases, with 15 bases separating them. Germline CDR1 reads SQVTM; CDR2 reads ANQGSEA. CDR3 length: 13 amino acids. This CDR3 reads CSALGRDPYEQYF. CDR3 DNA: TGCAGCGCCCTAGGCAGGGATCCCTACGAGCAGTACTTC.

This CDR3 is CSATPGLKNIQYF. CDR3 nucleotides: TGCAGTGCTACTCCGGGATTAAAAAACATTCAGTACTTC. The chain combines TRBV20-1 with TRBJ2-4, with a weak D call TRBD2 (5 bases). Trimming took off 4 bases at V and 4 bases at J, with 11 bases between the two ends. Germline V gene lookup returns CDR1 DFQATT and CDR2 SNEGSKA (reference sequence). This CDR3 has 13 residues.

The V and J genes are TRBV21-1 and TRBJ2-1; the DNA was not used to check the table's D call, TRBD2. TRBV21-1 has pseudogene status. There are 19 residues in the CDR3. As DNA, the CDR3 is TGTGCCAGCAGCAAAGCGCCCCTAGCGGAGAGGAGGAAAACCAATGAGCAGTTCTTC. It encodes CASSKAPLAERRKTNEQFF.

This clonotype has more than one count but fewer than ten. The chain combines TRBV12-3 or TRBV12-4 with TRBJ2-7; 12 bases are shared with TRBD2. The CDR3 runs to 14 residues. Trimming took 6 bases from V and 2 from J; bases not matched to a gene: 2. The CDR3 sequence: CASRRTSGAYEQYF. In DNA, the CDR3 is TGTGCCAGCAGACGGACTAGCGGGGCCTACGAGCAGTACTTC.

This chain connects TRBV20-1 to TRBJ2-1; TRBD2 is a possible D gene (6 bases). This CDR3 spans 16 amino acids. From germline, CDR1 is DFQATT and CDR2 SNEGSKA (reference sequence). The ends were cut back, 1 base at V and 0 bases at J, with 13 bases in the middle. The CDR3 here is CSARVAGTSSYNEQFF. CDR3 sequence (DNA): TGCAGTGCTAGAGTTGCGGGGACGAGCTCCTACAATGAGCAGTTCTTC.

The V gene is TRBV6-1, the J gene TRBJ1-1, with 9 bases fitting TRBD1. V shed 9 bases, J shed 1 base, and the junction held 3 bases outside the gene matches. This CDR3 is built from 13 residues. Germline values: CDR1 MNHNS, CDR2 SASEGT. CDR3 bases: TGTGCCAGTCACAGGGGGCGGAACACTGAAGCTTTCTTT. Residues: CASHRGRNTEAFF.

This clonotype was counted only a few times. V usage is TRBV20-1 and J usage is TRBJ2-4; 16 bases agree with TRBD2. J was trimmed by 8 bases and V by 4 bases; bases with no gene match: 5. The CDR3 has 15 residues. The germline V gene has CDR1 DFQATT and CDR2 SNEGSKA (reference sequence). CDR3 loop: CSATGTSGGAYIQYF. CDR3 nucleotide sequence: TGCAGTGCTACTGGGACTAGCGGGGGGGCTTACATTCAGTACTTC.

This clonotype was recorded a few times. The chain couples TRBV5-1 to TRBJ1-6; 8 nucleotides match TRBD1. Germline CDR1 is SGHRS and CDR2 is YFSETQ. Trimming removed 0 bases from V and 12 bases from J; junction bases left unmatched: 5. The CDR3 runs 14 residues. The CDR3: CASSLGQGLQPLHF. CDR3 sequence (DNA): TGCGCCAGCAGCTTGGGACAGGGGTTGCAACCCCTCCACTTT.

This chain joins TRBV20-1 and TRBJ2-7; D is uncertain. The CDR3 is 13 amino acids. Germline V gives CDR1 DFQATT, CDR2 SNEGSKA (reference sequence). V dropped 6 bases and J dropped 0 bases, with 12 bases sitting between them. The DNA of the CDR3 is TGCAGTGCGGAGTTAGAGTTCTCCTACGAGCAGTACTTC. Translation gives CSAELEFSYEQYF.

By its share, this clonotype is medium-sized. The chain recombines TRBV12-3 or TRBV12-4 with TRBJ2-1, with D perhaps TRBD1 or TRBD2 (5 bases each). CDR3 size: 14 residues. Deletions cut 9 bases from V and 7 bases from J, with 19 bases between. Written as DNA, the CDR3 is TGTGCCAGTCGGTGGGGGAGAGGAGTAAATGAGCAGTTCTTC. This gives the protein CASRWGRGVNEQFF.

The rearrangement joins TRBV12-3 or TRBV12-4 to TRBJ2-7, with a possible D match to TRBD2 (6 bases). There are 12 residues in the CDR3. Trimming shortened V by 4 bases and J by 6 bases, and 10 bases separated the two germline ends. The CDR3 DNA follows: TGTGCCAGCAGTTCGAGACTAGGCGAGCAGTACTTC. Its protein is CASSSRLGEQYF.

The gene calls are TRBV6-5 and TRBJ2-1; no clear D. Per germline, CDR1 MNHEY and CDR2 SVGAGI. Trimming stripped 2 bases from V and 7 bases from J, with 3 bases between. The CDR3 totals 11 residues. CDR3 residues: CASSYENEQFF. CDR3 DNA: TGTGCCAGCAGTTACGAGAATGAGCAGTTCTTC.

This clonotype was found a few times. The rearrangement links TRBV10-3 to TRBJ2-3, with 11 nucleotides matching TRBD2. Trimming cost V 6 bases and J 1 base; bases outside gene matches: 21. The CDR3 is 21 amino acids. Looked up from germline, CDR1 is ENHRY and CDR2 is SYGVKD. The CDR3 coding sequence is TGTGCCATCAGGTCGACACGCTCGACCGGGACTAGCGGAGGGGGCACAGATACGCAGTATTTT. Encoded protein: CAIRSTRSTGTSGGGTDTQYF.

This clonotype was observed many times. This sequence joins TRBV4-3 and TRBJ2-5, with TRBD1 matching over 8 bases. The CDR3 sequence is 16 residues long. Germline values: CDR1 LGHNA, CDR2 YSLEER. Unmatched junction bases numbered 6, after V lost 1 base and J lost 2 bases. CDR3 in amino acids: CASSQGKRTGQETQYF. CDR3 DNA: TGCGCCAGCAGCCAAGGAAAGAGGACAGGGCAAGAGACCCAGTACTTC.

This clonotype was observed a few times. CDR3 in amino acids: CSARGRGRNTEAFF. The CDR3 nucleotides read TGCAGTGCTAGAGGGAGGGGACGGAACACTGAAGCTTTCTTT. V is TRBV20-1 and J is TRBJ1-1; D possibly corresponds to TRBD1 (5 bases). Germline V gives CDR1 DFQATT, CDR2 SNEGSKA (reference sequence). The CDR3 has 14 amino acids. The V and J ends lost 1 base and 1 base respectively, with 10 bases between them.

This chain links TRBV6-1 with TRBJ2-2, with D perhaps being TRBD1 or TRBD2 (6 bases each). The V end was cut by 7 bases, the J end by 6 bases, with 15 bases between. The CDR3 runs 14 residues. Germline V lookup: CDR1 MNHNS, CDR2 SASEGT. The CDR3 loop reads CASNGRGRAGELFF. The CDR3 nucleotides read TGTGCCAGCAACGGCCGGGGGCGGGCCGGGGAGCTGTTTTTT.

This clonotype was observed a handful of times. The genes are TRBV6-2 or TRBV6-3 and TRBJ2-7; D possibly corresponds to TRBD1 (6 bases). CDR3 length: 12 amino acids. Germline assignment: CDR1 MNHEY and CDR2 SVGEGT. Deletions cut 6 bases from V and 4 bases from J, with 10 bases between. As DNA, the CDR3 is TGTGCCAGCAGGCCACAGGGATACGAGCAGTACTTC. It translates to CASRPQGYEQYF.